One sample yielded the 32 T cell receptor beta chains listed below, sequenced in a study of OX40 agonist ivuxolimab in advanced cancers. Sequenced by immunoSEQ multiplex PCR; TCRdb stores in-frame clones only, minus some. This table has 2,100 or so clones, 70% to 75% appearing once. The source was CD4+ or CD8+ T cells sorted from blood, collected in a trial of the OX40 agonist ivuxolimab. All receptors come from an adult with an advanced solid tumor such as melanoma, head and neck, liver or kidney cancer.

The CDR3 here is CASSQGGSGSVETQYF. CDR3 DNA: TGTGCCAGCAGCCAAGGCGGTAGCGGGAGTGTGGAGACCCAGTACTTC. J is TRBJ2-5 and V is TRBV4-2; TRBD2 aligns across 9 bases. The germline V gene encodes CDR1 LGHNA and CDR2 YNFKEQ. This CDR3 contains 16 residues. With V trimmed by 1 base and J by 5 bases, 8 bases remained unmatched.

This clone occurred a few times. The chain links TRBV6-1 to TRBJ2-7; D is perhaps TRBD1 or TRBD2 (7 bases each). The V and J ends lost 1 base and 5 bases respectively, with 12 bases between them. CDR1 MNHNS and CDR2 SASEGT come from the germline V gene. The length of the CDR3 is 14 residues. Written as DNA, the CDR3 is TGTGCCAGCAGTGAAGGGCAGGGGGGGCACGAGCAGTACTTC. It encodes CASSEGQGGHEQYF.

The chain uses TRBV5-1 and TRBJ2-7; 8 bases match TRBD1. This CDR3 spans 17 amino acids. V was pared by 4 bases and J by 5 bases, with 17 bases of the junction left unmatched. Germline assignment: CDR1 SGHRS and CDR2 YFSETQ. The chain's CDR3 is CASSLSTNLGQGHEQYF. The CDR3, as DNA: TGCGCCAGCAGCCTATCCACTAATCTAGGACAGGGACACGAGCAGTACTTC.

The chain combines TRBV15 with TRBJ2-1; 11 bases match TRBD2. This CDR3 is built from 16 residues. Per the germline V gene, CDR1 is LNHNV and CDR2 is YYDKDF (reference sequence). The V and J ends lost 3 bases and 4 bases, in that order; junction bases with no gene match: 5. CDR3 coding DNA: TGTGCCACCAGCAGTAGGGGACTAGCGGATTACAATGAGCAGTTCTTC. Amino acids: CATSSRGLADYNEQFF.

The table lists this clone with a few counts. This chain uses TRBV21-1 with TRBJ2-4; TRBD2 reflects the table's D call only, with no check against the DNA. TRBV21-1 is flagged as a pseudogene. The CDR3 sequence is 15 residues long. CDR3 coding DNA: TGTGCCAGCAGCCAGTGGAGAGGGGCCAAAAACATTCAGTACTTC. Protein sequence: CASSQWRGAKNIQYF.

This clone occurred a few times. The chain is built from TRBV6-1 and TRBJ1-4; a possible D gene is TRBD1 (6 bases). Germline values: CDR1 MNHNS, CDR2 SASEGT. V was pared by 2 bases and J by 7 bases, with 20 bases between. The CDR3 runs 17 residues. The CDR3 reads CASSEKSGGGYGEKLFF. CDR3 nucleotides: TGTGCCAGCAGTGAAAAATCGGGGGGCGGGTACGGTGAAAAACTGTTTTTT.

The V and J genes are TRBV5-6 and TRBJ2-5, with D uncertain. Germline-derived CDR1 and CDR2 are SGHDT and YYEEEE. The CDR3 is made up of 13 amino acids. Trimming cost V 2 bases and J 0 bases, with 5 bases left between them. The CDR3 nucleotides read TGTGCCAGCAGCTTTAGGTACCAAGAGACCCAGTACTTC. Translation: CASSFRYQETQYF.

This clone was counted between two and nine times. The genes are TRBV5-1 and TRBJ1-2, with TRBD1 matching 7 bases. This CDR3 contains 16 residues. Germline-derived CDR1 and CDR2 are SGHRS and YFSETQ. The V and J ends lost 0 bases and 8 bases, in that order; junction bases with no gene match: 13. The CDR3: CASSLEGAGLERGYTF. CDR3 in DNA: TGCGCCAGCAGCTTGGAGGGGGCGGGACTGGAGAGAGGCTACACCTTC.

V and J are TRBV19 and TRBJ1-5; 7 nucleotides agree with TRBD1. CDR1 LNHDA and CDR2 SQIVND come from the germline V gene (reference sequence). Unmatched junction bases numbered 11, after V lost 11 bases and J lost 1 base. CDR3 size: 15 residues. CDR3 sequence: CASQFGGQSNQPQHF. In nucleotides, the CDR3 is TGTGCCTCCCAATTTGGGGGACAGAGCAATCAGCCCCAGCATTTT. The variable domain in full, with the rest retrieved from reference TRBV19 and TRBJ1-5, is DGGITQSPKYLFRKEGQNVTLSCEQNLNHDAMYWYRQDPGQGLRLIYYSQIVNDFQKGDIAEGYSVSREKKESFPLTVTSAQKNPTAFYLCASQFGGQSNQPQHFGDGTRLSIL.

The CDR3 DNA reads as TGTGCCAGCAGTGAAGCGATGGAGGGAAACACCGGGGAGCTGTTTTTT. It translates to CASSEAMEGNTGELFF. The V gene is TRBV6-1, the J gene TRBJ2-2; the D gene is possibly TRBD2 (6 bases). The germline V gene encodes CDR1 MNHNS and CDR2 SASEGT. This CDR3 region has 16 residues. Trimming removed 0 bases at V and 2 bases at J, with 10 bases between.

This chain joins TRBV27 and TRBJ2-3, with D possibly TRBD1 on 6 matching bases. V was shortened by 3 bases and J by 0 bases, with 10 bases between the two germline ends. In germline, CDR1 is MNHEY, CDR2 SMNVEV (reference sequence). There are 15 residues in the CDR3. The CDR3 region has the DNA TGTGCCAGCAGTTTGTGGGGGCCGAGCACAGATACGCAGTATTTT. This gives the protein CASSLWGPSTDTQYF.

The V and J genes are TRBV9 and TRBJ2-3, with D perhaps TRBD1 (5 bases). CDR1 is SGDLS and CDR2 is YYNGEE in the germline V gene. Deletions cut 0 bases from V and 3 bases from J, with 14 bases between. The CDR3 consists of 16 residues. For the CDR3, the DNA is TGTGCCAGCAGCGTAGAGGGGCGAGGTTGGACAGATACGCAGTATTTT. It yields the protein CASSVEGRGWTDTQYF.

The V and J genes are TRBV5-3 and TRBJ1-1; TRBD1 matches 11 bases. TRBV5-3 is an ORF, with its function uncertain. The CDR3 length is 15 residues. V shed 2 bases, J shed 5 bases, and the junction held 5 bases outside the gene matches. The CDR3 is CARSFPGTGGTEAFF. CDR3 in DNA: TGTGCCAGAAGCTTCCCCGGGACAGGGGGAACTGAAGCTTTCTTT.

The chain employs TRBV2 and TRBJ2-7; D ambiguous. Trimming took off 4 bases at V and 5 bases at J, with 3 bases between the two ends. Germline V gene data show CDR1 as SNHLY and CDR2 as FYNNEI. The CDR3 has 10 amino acids. This CDR3 is CASSGHEQYF. The DNA for the CDR3 is TGTGCCAGCAGTGGTCACGAGCAGTACTTC.

The J gene is TRBJ2-5, the V gene TRBV11-2; D call uncertain. The CDR3 runs 14 residues. The V end was cut by 6 bases, the J end by 2 bases, with 13 bases between. The germline V gene encodes CDR1 SGHAT and CDR2 FQNNGV. The CDR3 region is CASSYVLAQETQYF. The DNA of the CDR3 is TGTGCCAGCAGTTACGTTCTCGCTCAAGAGACCCAGTACTTC.

This clone occurred a few times. The chain joins TRBV19 to TRBJ1-1; D is ambiguous. Trimming removed 3 bases at V and 0 bases at J, with 11 bases between. Germline lookup yields CDR1 LNHDA and CDR2 SQIVND (reference sequence). This CDR3 is 15 amino acids long. In DNA, the CDR3 is TGTGCCAGTAGTATCGGAGGGTTCATGAACACTGAAGCTTTCTTT. Its protein is CASSIGGFMNTEAFF.

The chain has TRBV29-1 and TRBJ2-1, with a possible D match to TRBD2 (5 bases). Trimming took off 3 bases at V and 0 bases at J, with 15 bases between the two ends. Germline CDR1 is SQVTM and CDR2 is ANQGSEA. The CDR3 is 16 amino acids. The CDR3 loop reads CSVELSGYSSYNEQFF. The CDR3, as DNA: TGCAGCGTTGAGCTGTCGGGGTACAGCTCCTACAATGAGCAGTTCTTC.

The rearrangement links TRBV5-1 to TRBJ2-7; 10 positions agree with TRBD2. J was trimmed by 3 bases and V by 4 bases; bases with no gene match: 7. Germline V lookup: CDR1 SGHRS, CDR2 YFSETQ. The CDR3 contains 15 residues. The CDR3 sequence: CASSIASGSIYEQYF. The DNA for the CDR3 is TGCGCCAGCAGCATCGCTAGCGGGAGCATCTACGAGCAGTACTTC.

V usage is TRBV28 and J usage is TRBJ2-7, with D perhaps matching TRBD2 (6 bases). Germline CDR1 MDHEN, CDR2 SYDVKM. Trimming shortened V by 5 bases and J by 5 bases, and 13 bases separated the two germline ends. The CDR3 sequence is 13 residues long. Here the CDR3 reads CASSRRLGDEQYF. In DNA, the CDR3 is TGTGCCAGCAGTCGAAGACTAGGGGACGAGCAGTACTTC. The full variable domain, completed using reference TRBV28 and TRBJ2-7, is DVKVTQSSRYLVKRTGEKVFLECVQDMDHENMFWYRQDPGLGLRLIYFSYDVKMKEKGDIPEGYSVSREKKERFSLILESASTNQTSMYLCASSRRLGDEQYFGPGTRLTVT.

The rearrangement joins TRBV6-5 to TRBJ2-3; TRBD1 matches 10 bases. The germline gives CDR1 MNHEY, CDR2 SVGAGI. CDR3 length: 16 amino acids. The V segment lost 0 bases and the J segment 4 bases; nucleotides outside the gene matches: 4. The CDR3 loop reads CASSYSTGGGADTQYF. DNA of the CDR3: TGTGCCAGCAGTTACTCGACAGGGGGCGGGGCAGATACGCAGTATTTT.

This clone was detected only once. V gene TRBV28 combines with J gene TRBJ1-2, with a tentative D call TRBD1 (6 bases). The germline CDR1 and CDR2 sequences are MDHEN and SYDVKM. Trimming left V 6 bases short and J 4 bases short, with 15 bases between. The CDR3 totals 14 residues. CDR3 in DNA: TGTGCCAGCAGGGATCCCGGGACACTCTATGGCTACACCTTC. Encoded protein: CASRDPGTLYGYTF.

The rearrangement joins TRBV4-1 to TRBJ2-2; D might be TRBD2 (6 bases). Trimming cost V 1 base and J 1 base, with 16 bases left between them. Germline V gene data show CDR1 as MGHRA and CDR2 as YSYEKL. The CDR3 covers 18 residues. This CDR3 is CASSQGFLGGGNTGELFF. CDR3 nucleotide sequence: TGCGCCAGCAGCCAAGGGTTCTTGGGAGGTGGGAACACCGGGGAGCTGTTTTTT.

The CDR3 spells CSVEGGYEQYF. The CDR3 DNA reads TGCAGCGTTGAAGGTGGCTACGAGCAGTACTTC. The chain recombines TRBV29-1 with TRBJ2-7; D gene unclear. This CDR3 region has 11 residues. V lost 1 base, J lost 3 bases, and 4 bases lay in between. Germline loops: CDR1 SQVTM, CDR2 ANQGSEA.

The V and J genes are TRBV25-1 and TRBJ2-1, with TRBD2 matching 11 bases. CDR3 length equals 15 residues. The ends lost 5 bases at V and 8 bases at J; junction bases unmatched: 8. The V gene's germline CDR1 is MGHDK and CDR2 SYGVNS. The CDR3 nucleotides are TGTGCCAGCAGTCCACTAGCGGGAGAAGTCGATGAGCAGTTCTTC. Amino acid sequence: CASSPLAGEVDEQFF.

The chain is built from TRBV9 and TRBJ1-1, with TRBD1 as a possible D gene (5 bases). With 8 bases removed from V and 3 bases from J, the gap between germline ends came to 17 bases. Germline V gene data show CDR1 as SGDLS and CDR2 as YYNGEE. This CDR3 is 14 amino acids long. The CDR3 sequence: CASNAGLGDTEAFF. In nucleotides, the CDR3 is TGTGCCAGTAACGCAGGGCTGGGGGACACTGAAGCTTTCTTT.

V is TRBV6-4 and J is TRBJ2-3, with D hard to call. Per germline, CDR1 MRHNA and CDR2 SNTAGT. This CDR3 contains 14 residues. The V and J ends lost 0 bases and 6 bases respectively, with 10 bases between them. In DNA, the CDR3 is TGTGCCAGCAGTGACTCGATAGGGCTTGATACGCAGTATTTT. The encoded protein is CASSDSIGLDTQYF.

The chain combines TRBV7-9 with TRBJ2-7; TRBD1 is a possible D gene (6 bases). From germline, CDR1 is SEHNR and CDR2 FQNEAQ (reference sequence). Trimming stripped 5 bases from V and 3 bases from J, with 11 bases between. This CDR3 has 13 residues. The chain's CDR3 is CASSPLRGYEQYF. The CDR3 DNA sequence: TGTGCCAGCAGCCCCCTCAGGGGCTACGAGCAGTACTTC. The full variable domain, with the rest looked up from reference TRBV7-9 and TRBJ2-7, is DTGVSQNPRHKITKRGQNVTFRCDPISEHNRLYWYRQTLGQGPEFLTYFQNEAQLEKSRLLSDRFSAERPKGSFSTLEIQRTEQGDSAMYLCASSPLRGYEQYFGPGTRLTVT.

The genes are TRBV19 and TRBJ2-1; 11 nucleotides agree with TRBD2. V lost 6 bases to trimming and J lost 2 bases; unmatched junction nucleotides: 3. Germline V CDR1 and CDR2: LNHDA, SQIVND (reference sequence). CDR3 length equals 15 residues. Here the CDR3 reads CASRELAGAYNEQFF. The CDR3 coding sequence is TGTGCCAGTAGAGAACTAGCGGGGGCCTACAATGAGCAGTTCTTC.

The chain recombines TRBV6-5 with TRBJ1-1; 9 bases fit TRBD1. Germline trimming cut 5 bases from V and 1 base from J; bases unmatched to any gene: 5. Germline CDR1 and CDR2: MNHEY and SVGAGI. This CDR3 contains 15 residues. CDR3 residues: CASSPPGQGNTEAFF. The CDR3 DNA follows: TGTGCCAGCAGTCCACCGGGACAGGGGAACACTGAAGCTTTCTTT.

The chain carries TRBV7-9 and TRBJ2-1; TRBD2 might be the D (6 bases). V was shortened by 4 bases and J by 4 bases, with 14 bases between the two germline ends. The CDR3 spans 15 residues. In germline, CDR1 is SEHNR, CDR2 FQNEAQ (reference sequence). The CDR3 nucleotides read TGTGCCAGCAGCTCGAGCGGGCGCCTTTACAATGAGCAGTTCTTC. It specifies CASSSSGRLYNEQFF.

This clone is labeled large (0.1 to 1%). CDR3 DNA sequence: TGTGCCAGCAGTACAACATTCGCATCAGGGGCCAACGTCCTGACTTTC. It is translated as CASSTTFASGANVLTF. The V gene is TRBV27, the J gene TRBJ2-6, with D hard to call. The CDR3 extends over 16 amino acids. Per the germline V gene, CDR1 is MNHEY and CDR2 is SMNVEV (reference sequence). V dropped 5 bases and J dropped 4 bases, with 15 bases sitting between them. Supplemented by reference TRBV27 and TRBJ2-6, the full variable domain reads EAQVTQNPRYLITVTGKKLTVTCSQNMNHEYMSWYRQDPGLGLRQIYYSMNVEVTDKGDVPEGYKVSRKEKRNFPLILESPSPNQTSLYFCASSTTFASGANVLTFGAGSRLTVL.

The rearrangement joins TRBV7-9 to TRBJ2-3, with TRBD2 matching 15 bases. Germline loops: CDR1 SEHNR, CDR2 FQNEAQ (reference sequence). The CDR3 has 16 residues. The V gene end was trimmed by 5 bases and the J gene end by 5 bases; junction bases not matched to a gene: 5. The CDR3 DNA reads as TGTGCCAGCAGCGCGGGACTAGCGGGAGGATTAGATACGCAGTATTTT. It translates to CASSAGLAGGLDTQYF.